This entry lists 14 T cell receptor beta chains sequenced from one sample in a study of blood T cell repertoires in COVID-19. Libraries were prepared by immunoSEQ multiplex PCR; TCRdb keeps only in-frame clonotypes and omits some of them. The sample records some 200,000 clones, more than 65% being singletons. Source material: PBMCs or T cells enriched from blood (not recorded which). The receptors were sampled from a man aged 35 to 55 who had recovered from COVID-19.

The J gene is TRBJ2-7, the V gene TRBV7-2; D not resolved. The germline CDR1 and CDR2 sequences are SGHTA and FQGNSA. This CDR3 is 11 amino acids long. V gave up 6 bases and J gave up 2 bases, with 5 bases separating them. The CDR3: CASRSTYEQYF. In DNA form, the CDR3 reads TGTGCCAGCAGATCCACCTACGAGCAGTACTTC.

The chain links TRBV5-1 to TRBJ1-3; TRBD1 might be the D (5 bases). Germline V gene data show CDR1 as SGHRS and CDR2 as YFSETQ. This CDR3 has 15 amino acids. V dropped 4 bases and J dropped 0 bases, with 11 bases sitting between them. The CDR3 sequence: CASSVDSSSGNTIYF. In DNA, the CDR3 is TGCGCCAGCAGCGTTGACAGCTCCTCTGGAAACACCATATATTTT.

The rearrangement joins TRBV7-8 to TRBJ2-3, with 10 bases matching TRBD2. Unmatched junction bases numbered 7, after V lost 1 base and J lost 3 bases. The CDR3 loop spans 17 amino acids. CDR1 is SGHVS, CDR2 FQNEAQ, per germline. CDR3 in DNA: TGTGCCAGCAGCTTAGGTGGAGCGGGGGGGCAAACAGATACGCAGTATTTT. Residues: CASSLGGAGGQTDTQYF.

V and J are TRBV3-1 (or the pseudogene TRBV3-2) and TRBJ2-7; 8 positions match TRBD2. The V segment lost 0 bases and the J segment 0 bases; nucleotides outside the gene matches: 13. Germline CDR1 reads LGHDT; CDR2 reads YNNKEL (reference sequence). The CDR3 has 19 residues. The CDR3 DNA reads as TGTGCCAGCAGCCAAGAATCCCCTTTCGGCGGGGGGAGCTCCTACGAGCAGTACTTC. This sequence encodes CASSQESPFGGGSSYEQYF.

This chain connects TRBV6-4 to TRBJ2-3; D may be TRBD1 (5 bases). CDR3 length equals 15 residues. V was clipped by 0 bases and J by 0 bases, with 7 bases between them. Germline CDR1 and CDR2: MRHNA and SNTAGT. The CDR3 is CASSDSTGSTDTQYF. The CDR3 DNA is TGTGCCAGCAGTGACTCAACAGGTAGCACAGATACGCAGTATTTT.

This chain uses TRBV5-4 with TRBJ2-6; 8 bases map to TRBD2. The CDR3 is 19 amino acids. Unmatched junction bases numbered 10, after V lost 2 bases and J lost 0 bases. From germline, CDR1 is SGHNT and CDR2 YYREEE (reference sequence). CDR3 DNA: TGTGCCAGCAGCTTATCCGGGAGGGGCACTTTCTCTGGGGCCAACGTCCTGACTTTC. It is translated as CASSLSGRGTFSGANVLTF.

This rearrangement joins TRBV4-1 to TRBJ1-5; D may be TRBD1 (6 bases). CDR3 length: 14 amino acids. Between the trimmed V and J ends, which lost 2 bases and 4 bases, there was a span of 9 bases. Germline CDR1 reads MGHRA; CDR2 reads YSYEKL. The CDR3, as DNA: TGCGCCAGCAGCCAATTTACAGGGAATCAGCCCCAGCATTTT. Protein product: CASSQFTGNQPQHF.

The chain links TRBV15 to TRBJ1-1; D is uncertain. This CDR3 comprises 13 residues. V was trimmed by 4 bases and J by 0 bases, leaving 6 bases between them. The germline V gene encodes CDR1 LNHNV and CDR2 YYDKDF (reference sequence). The CDR3 loop is CATSTDLNTEAFF. The CDR3 DNA reads TGTGCCACCAGCACAGACTTGAACACTGAAGCTTTCTTT. The variable domain in full, completed from reference TRBV15 and TRBJ1-1, reads DAMVIQNPRYQVTQFGKPVTLSCSQTLNHNVMYWYQQKSSQAPKLLFHYYDKDFNNEADTPDNFQSRRPNTSFCFLDIRSPGLGDTAMYLCATSTDLNTEAFFGQGTRLTVV.

This chain connects TRBV27 to TRBJ1-5, with 7 bases aligning to TRBD1. Trimming at V came to 2 bases and at J to 6 bases, leaving 4 bases not matched to a gene. Per germline, CDR1 MNHEY and CDR2 SMNVEV (reference sequence). The CDR3 runs 14 residues. CDR3 loop: CASSLDRAGQPQHF. In DNA form, the CDR3 reads TGTGCCAGCAGTTTAGACAGGGCGGGTCAGCCCCAGCATTTT.

This clone was recorded only once. The J gene is TRBJ1-2, the V gene TRBV4-3; tentatively, D is TRBD1 (6 bases). The CDR3 extends over 15 amino acids. CDR1 is LGHNA and CDR2 is YSLEER in the germline V gene. Trimming removed 4 bases from V and 8 bases from J, with 20 bases in between. DNA of the CDR3: TGCGCCAGCAGCCTAGTTCTACGGGACACCCGGGGCTACACCTTC. Protein sequence: CASSLVLRDTRGYTF.

This clone turned up a few times. The chain combines TRBV20-1 with TRBJ1-5; D is ambiguous. Germline CDR1 is DFQATT and CDR2 is SNEGSKA (reference sequence). The CDR3 loop spans 15 amino acids. V gave up 3 bases and J gave up 0 bases, with 12 bases separating them. The CDR3, as DNA: TGCAGTGCTAGTCGCGGCCTAAATAGCAATCAGCCCCAGCATTTT. Protein: CSASRGLNSNQPQHF.

The rearrangement joins TRBV19 to TRBJ1-1; perhaps TRBD1 as D (5 bases). Trimming cost V 3 bases and J 2 bases, with 13 bases left between them. There are 15 residues in the CDR3. Germline V gene lookup returns CDR1 LNHDA and CDR2 SQIVND (reference sequence). CDR3: CASSISAGINTEAFF. CDR3 coding DNA: TGTGCCAGTAGTATTTCGGCAGGGATTAACACTGAAGCTTTCTTT.

The gene calls are TRBV9 and TRBJ2-5; TRBD2 aligns across 10 bases. This CDR3 contains 15 residues. V gave up 3 bases and J gave up 4 bases; unmatched junction bases: 6. The V gene's germline CDR1 is SGDLS and CDR2 YYNGEE. The CDR3 DNA reads as TGTGCCAGCAGCGGGAGCGGGGGGGCAGGAGAGACCCAGTACTTC. Its translation: CASSGSGGAGETQYF.

The chain employs TRBV28 and TRBJ2-7; a weak D match, TRBD2 (5 bases). The CDR3 runs 16 residues. Trimming stripped 6 bases from V and 2 bases from J, with 20 bases between. Per the germline V gene, CDR1 is MDHEN and CDR2 is SYDVKM. CDR3 DNA: TGTGCCAGCAGCCCCCTCCGGGGAAGGGAAACCTACGAGCAGTACTTC. Residues: CASSPLRGRETYEQYF. Drawing the rest from reference TRBV28 and TRBJ2-7, the complete variable domain is DVKVTQSSRYLVKRTGEKVFLECVQDMDHENMFWYRQDPGLGLRLIYFSYDVKMKEKGDIPEGYSVSREKKERFSLILESASTNQTSMYLCASSPLRGRETYEQYFGPGTRLTVT.